A selection of T cell receptor beta chains follows, all from one sample in a study of blood T cell repertoires in COVID-19. Libraries were prepared by immunoSEQ multiplex PCR; TCRdb keeps only in-frame clonotypes and omits some of them. The profile shows about 95,000 clones, about 90% of them singletons. Material for sequencing was peripheral blood. The receptors stem from a human donor in a cohort sampled during active COVID-19. CDR3s include the opening cysteine and the closing phenylalanine or tryptophan. A D gene is named only where the DNA matches it firmly. Clone size is not always given. Where it is, it says once, few, many or a class for expanded clones.

abundance	v_gene	j_gene	d_gene	len	CDR3aa
.	TRBV9	TRBJ1-6	.	16	CASSVGGRSYNSPLHF
.	TRBV27	TRBJ1-5	TRBD1	14	CASSLGQGDQPQHF
once	TRBV3-1/TRBV3-2	TRBJ2-1	TRBD2	17	CASSQDLSSGGRNEQFF
.	TRBV11-1	TRBJ2-7	.	13	CASSRDRPGEQYF
.	TRBV7-2	TRBJ2-6	.	16	CASSSVGGTGANVLTF
once	TRBV7-3	TRBJ2-1	.	14	CASSLGTSYNEQFF
.	TRBV11-2	TRBJ2-2	.	15	CASSFGRVGTGELFF
once	TRBV5-1	TRBJ2-1	.	16	CASSLFPGVSYNEQFF
.	TRBV7-2	TRBJ1-5	.	15	CASSLGGLSNQPQHF
.	TRBV9	TRBJ2-3	.	15	CASSAPSSGTDTQYF
.	TRBV12-3/TRBV12-4	TRBJ1-1	.	13	CASCRQWGAEAFF
few	TRBV19	TRBJ2-2	TRBD1	16	CASSAPGTGITGELFF
.	TRBV4-2	TRBJ2-7	TRBD1	15	CASSHGRGSSYEQYF
.	TRBV7-2	TRBJ2-7	.	13	CASSSSSGAQGYF
.	TRBV19	TRBJ1-5	.	14	CASSEGVGHQPQHF
.	TRBV27	TRBJ2-7	.	13	CASSSNLYIEQYF
.	TRBV7-9	TRBJ2-3	TRBD1	14	CASSLAGGRNTQYF
.	TRBV6-5	TRBJ2-7	.	14	CATTNDRFRYEQYF
.	TRBV7-9	TRBJ1-3	.	15	CASSLGQINGNTIYF
.	TRBV5-1	TRBJ2-6	TRBD1	16	CASSSGQGGGANVLTF
.	TRBV10-3	TRBJ2-6	.	12	CAISESAANLTF
.	TRBV5-1	TRBJ2-2	.	15	CASSLSGQNTGELFF
.	TRBV7-9	TRBJ1-2	.	14	CASSLPRGANGYTF
.	TRBV5-1	TRBJ2-5	.	14	CASSLALRGETQYF
.	TRBV5-6	TRBJ2-5	TRBD1	14	CASSKDRGAGTQYF
.	TRBV5-1	TRBJ1-2	TRBD1	16	CASSWGQKSTNYGYTF
.	TRBV30	TRBJ2-5	TRBD2	11	CAWGTKKTQYF
.	TRBV30	TRBJ1-2	TRBD1	15	CAWSGTDRAYYGYTF
.	TRBV18	TRBJ1-1	.	16	CASSLGTLLMNTEAFF
.	TRBV30	TRBJ2-2	TRBD1	14	CASVQGAGTGELFF
.	TRBV3-1/TRBV3-2	TRBJ1-3	TRBD1	15	CASSQQGATGNTIYF
.	TRBV6-5	TRBJ1-2	TRBD1	15	CASSLGGTVSYGYTF